These T cell receptor beta chains were read from a single sample in a study of CD8 T cells in ankylosing spondylitis. TCRdb processed the 5' RACE reads anew with MiXCR; each CDR3 protein has one entry. The sample has about 240,000 distinct CDR3 sequences, 8.6% seen once; the top ten hold 6.8%. Sequencing input: blood, either unsorted or a sorted T cell fraction (not recorded which). These receptor sequences come from a male donor with ankylosing spondylitis or in good health (not recorded which). CDR3s include the opening cysteine and the closing phenylalanine or tryptophan. A D gene is named only where the DNA matches it firmly. Clone size is stated in some rows and not others, as once, few, many or a class when expanded.

v_gene,d_gene,j_gene,abundance,CDR3aa,CDR3nt
TRBV7-9,-,TRBJ2-1,many,CASSPQTTSSYNEQFF,TGTGCCAGCAGCCCACAGACGACGAGCTCCTACAATGAGCAGTTCTTC
TRBV7-2,-,TRBJ1-1,-,CASSLSLGVDTEAFF,TGTGCCAGCAGCTTGTCCCTAGGGGTGGACACTGAAGCTTTCTTT
TRBV27,-,TRBJ2-7,many,CASSLAGSEQYF,TGTGCCAGCAGTTTAGCAGGAAGCGAGCAGTACTTC
TRBV7-8,TRBD1,TRBJ1-5,many,CASSHIDRGSNQPQHF,TGTGCCAGCAGCCATATTGACAGGGGGAGCAATCAGCCCCAGCATTTT
TRBV12-3/TRBV12-4,-,TRBJ1-2,many,CASTLSGKQGYTF,TGTGCCAGCACCCTATCCGGGAAGCAAGGCTACACCTTC
TRBV20-1,-,TRBJ2-7,few,CSARSGGGGKYEQYF,TGCAGTGCTAGGTCCGGAGGGGGAGGAAAATACGAGCAGTACTTC
TRBV6-2/TRBV6-3,-,TRBJ2-1,medium-sized,CASSPRLDSYNEQFF,TGTGCCAGTAGTCCACGTTTGGATTCCTACAATGAGCAGTTCTTC
TRBV6-2/TRBV6-3,-,TRBJ2-6,many,CASTGRPGLLQDGANVLTF,TGTGCCAGCACCGGGAGACCCGGTCTCCTTCAGGATGGGGCCAACGTCCTGACTTTC
TRBV5-1,-,TRBJ1-1,many,CASSLFGYTEAFF,TGCGCCAGCAGCTTGTTTGGCTACACTGAAGCTTTCTTT
TRBV20-1,TRBD2,TRBJ2-1,many,CSARALAGTDNEQFF,TGCAGTGCTCGCGCCCTAGCGGGGACTGACAATGAGCAGTTCTTC
TRBV20-1,TRBD2,TRBJ2-7,many,CSAPLRLAGYSYEQYF,TGCAGTGCTCCTTTGCGACTAGCGGGGTACTCCTACGAGCAGTACTTC
TRBV19,-,TRBJ2-7,-,CARIAVEQYF,TGTGCCAGGATCGCAGTCGAGCAGTACTTC
TRBV5-1,TRBD2,TRBJ2-1,many,CASSPTIAGAYNEQFF,TGCGCCAGCAGCCCAACCATAGCGGGAGCCTACAATGAGCAGTTCTTC
TRBV7-2,-,TRBJ2-3,many,CASSFAHATDTQYF,TGTGCCAGCAGCTTCGCCCACGCTACAGATACGCAGTATTTT
TRBV27,-,TRBJ1-1,few,CASSPGLPNTEAFF,TGTGCCAGCAGCCCGGGACTGCCGAACACTGAAGCTTTCTTT
TRBV7-2,TRBD2,TRBJ2-1,many,CASSLMVGGALNEQFF,TGTGCCAGCAGCTTAATGGTCGGGGGGGCCCTCAATGAGCAGTTCTTC
TRBV5-1,-,TRBJ2-1,many,CASSLDMGANEQFF,TGCGCCAGCAGCTTGGACATGGGGGCGAATGAGCAGTTCTTC
TRBV20-1,TRBD2,TRBJ2-5,many,CSASSGGPKETQYF,TGCAGTGCTAGTTCGGGAGGGCCTAAAGAGACCCAGTACTTC
TRBV19,-,TRBJ1-2,many,CATSPRGAYGYTF,TGTGCCACCTCCCCCCGGGGGGCCTATGGCTACACCTTC
TRBV7-2,-,TRBJ2-1,many,CASSWGVPYNEQFF,TGTGCCAGCAGCTGGGGGGTACCTTACAATGAGCAGTTCTTC
TRBV30,TRBD1,TRBJ1-2,few,CAWSVRQGFSGYTF,TGTGCCTGGAGTGTACGACAGGGATTCAGCGGCTACACCTTC
TRBV30,-,TRBJ2-2,few,CAWSRLVGGGELFF,TGTGCCTGGAGTCGACTGGTAGGCGGCGGGGAGCTGTTTTTT
TRBV7-6,-,TRBJ2-5,many,CASSFWTEETQYF,TGTGCCAGCAGCTTTTGGACAGAAGAGACCCAGTACTTC
TRBV6-5,-,TRBJ2-1,many,CASSLEVAGGAKEFF,-
TRBV27,-,TRBJ2-1,many,CASSDIPSDNEQFF,TGTGCCAGCAGCGACATCCCCTCTGACAATGAGCAGTTCTTC
TRBV7-9,-,TRBJ2-5,many,CASSLEGGETQYF,TGTGCCAGCAGCTTAGAAGGGGGAGAGACCCAGTACTTC
TRBV12-3/TRBV12-4,-,TRBJ2-1,many,CASSPGRDLEQFF,TGTGCCAGCAGTCCGGGCCGAGATTTGGAGCAGTTCTTC
TRBV7-2,-,TRBJ1-1,-,CASSPTGVGNTEAFF,TGTGCCAGCAGCCCAACCGGGGTCGGTAACACTGAAGCTTTCTTT
TRBV11-2,-,TRBJ2-2,-,CASSPSLSTRTNTGELFF,TGTGCCAGCAGCCCCTCCCTCTCGACTAGGACGAACACCGGGGAGCTGTTTTTT
TRBV7-9,-,TRBJ2-1,-,CASSLAVGPDGGKQFF,TGTGCCAGCAGCCTGGCAGTGGGCCCGGATGGCGGGAAACAGTTCTTC
TRBV20-1,TRBD2,TRBJ2-7,many,CSARLAGSSYEQYF,TGCAGTGCACGGCTAGCGGGGAGCTCCTACGAGCAGTACTTC
TRBV9,-,TRBJ2-7,many,CASSVAPGIGYEQYF,TGTGCCAGCAGCGTAGCTCCAGGTATCGGGTACGAGCAGTACTTC
TRBV9,-,TRBJ2-2,many,CASSVGWSGELFF,TGTGCCAGCAGCGTAGGGTGGAGCGGGGAGCTGTTTTTT
TRBV29-1,-,TRBJ2-7,many,CSVRQQGEEQYF,TGCAGCGTACGACAACAGGGTGAAGAGCAGTACTTC
TRBV20-1,TRBD2,TRBJ2-1,many,CSASGGARNEQFF,TGCAGTGCTAGCGGGGGGGCGCGCAATGAGCAGTTCTTC
TRBV7-2,TRBD1,TRBJ2-3,few,CASSGQGPDTQYF,TGTGCCAGCAGTGGACAGGGACCAGATACGCAGTATTTT
TRBV29-1,-,TRBJ2-6,many,CSARSGLEAGANVLTF,TGCAGCGCACGGTCCGGTCTAGAGGCTGGGGCCAACGTCCTGACTTTC
TRBV7-2,-,TRBJ2-3,few,CASSRDSAARSTDTQYF,TGTGCCAGCAGCCGGGACTCGGCAGCACGGAGCACAGATACGCAGTATTTT
TRBV4-3,-,TRBJ1-3,many,CASSQDWVTVLSGNTIYF,TGCGCCAGCAGCCAAGATTGGGTCACCGTCCTCTCTGGAAACACCATATATTTT
TRBV14,TRBD1,TRBJ1-2,few,CASSVGTVGGYTF,TGTGCCAGCAGCGTTGGGACAGTAGGAGGCTACACCTTC
TRBV12-5,-,TRBJ1-2,many,CASATWKEFNYGYTF,TGTGCTAGTGCCACTTGGAAGGAGTTTAACTATGGCTACACCTTC
TRBV5-1,-,TRBJ2-5,-,CASRWGQETQYF,TGCGCCAGCAGGTGGGGGCAAGAGACCCAGTACTTC
TRBV24-1,-,TRBJ2-1,-,CATADWATNEQFF,TGTGCCACGGCTGACTGGGCCACAAATGAGCAGTTCTTC
TRBV20-1,TRBD1,TRBJ2-1,many,CSASNRQGTYNEQFF,TGCAGTGCTAGCAATCGACAGGGGACCTACAATGAGCAGTTCTTC
TRBV20-1,TRBD1,TRBJ1-2,many,CSARIRDGTANYGYTF,TGCAGTGCTAGAATCCGAGACGGGACAGCAAACTATGGCTACACCTTC
TRBV6-2/TRBV6-3,TRBD2,TRBJ2-4,many,CASSYSTRPSGSGIQYF,TGTGCCAGCAGTTACTCGACTAGGCCTAGCGGGAGTGGCATTCAGTACTTC
TRBV29-1,TRBD2,TRBJ2-1,-,CSVDNPGTRVYNEQFF,TGCAGCGTTGACAACCCCGGGACTAGAGTCTACAATGAGCAGTTCTTC
TRBV7-8,TRBD1,TRBJ1-1,many,CASSSGTGVGVTEAFF,TGTGCCAGCAGCTCCGGGACAGGGGTAGGGGTCACTGAAGCTTTCTTT
TRBV12-3/TRBV12-4,TRBD1,TRBJ2-7,many,CASSLAGTGVYEQYF,TGTGCCAGCAGTTTAGCCGGGACAGGGGTCTACGAGCAGTACTTC
TRBV11-2,-,TRBJ1-2,many,CASSLERGDGYTF,TGTGCCAGCAGCTTAGAAAGGGGGGATGGCTACACCTTC
TRBV29-1,TRBD2,TRBJ2-1,few,CSVEDPGSGRASDEQFF,TGCAGCGTTGAAGATCCAGGAAGCGGGAGGGCCTCGGATGAGCAGTTCTTC
TRBV7-2,TRBD1,TRBJ1-5,many,CASSLGQGANQPQHF,TGTGCCAGCAGCCTGGGACAGGGCGCAAATCAGCCCCAGCATTTT
TRBV7-9,TRBD1,TRBJ1-4,many,CASSARWEGAPEEKLFF,TGTGCCAGCAGCGCTCGGTGGGAGGGGGCGCCTGAGGAAAAACTGTTTTTT
TRBV6-6,-,TRBJ2-7,-,CASSYRGAYEQYF,TGTGCCAGCAGTTACAGGGGAGCCTACGAGCAGTACTTC
TRBV12-3/TRBV12-4,TRBD1,TRBJ1-1,-,CTSSFQGVNTEAFF,TGTACCAGCAGTTTTCAGGGGGTGAACACTGAAGCTTTCTTT
TRBV6-1,TRBD2,TRBJ2-1,many,CATMPPREGYNEQFF,TGTGCCACGATGCCCCCCCGGGAGGGGTACAATGAGCAGTTCTTC
TRBV6-2/TRBV6-3,-,TRBJ2-7,-,CASSYSPDRPYEQYF,TGTGCCAGCAGTTACTCGCCCGACAGGCCCTACGAGCAGTACTTC
TRBV6-1,-,TRBJ2-5,-,CASTFAQETQYF,TGTGCCAGCACGTTTGCCCAAGAGACCCAGTACTTC